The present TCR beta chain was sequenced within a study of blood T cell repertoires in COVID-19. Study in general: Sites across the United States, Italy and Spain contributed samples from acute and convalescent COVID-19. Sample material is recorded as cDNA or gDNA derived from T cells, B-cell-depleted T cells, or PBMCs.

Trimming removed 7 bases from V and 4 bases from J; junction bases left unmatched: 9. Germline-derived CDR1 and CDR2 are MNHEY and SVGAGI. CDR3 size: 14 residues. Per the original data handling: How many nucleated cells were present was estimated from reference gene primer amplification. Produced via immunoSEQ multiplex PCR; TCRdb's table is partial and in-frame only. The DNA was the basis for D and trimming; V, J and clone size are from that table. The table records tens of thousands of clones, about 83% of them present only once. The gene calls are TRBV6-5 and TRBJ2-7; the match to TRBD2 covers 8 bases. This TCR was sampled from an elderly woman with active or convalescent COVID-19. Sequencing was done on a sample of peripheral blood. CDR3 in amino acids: CASTRAGVGYEQYF. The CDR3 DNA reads TGTGCCAGCACCCGAGCGGGAGTGGGGTACGAGCAGTACTTC.